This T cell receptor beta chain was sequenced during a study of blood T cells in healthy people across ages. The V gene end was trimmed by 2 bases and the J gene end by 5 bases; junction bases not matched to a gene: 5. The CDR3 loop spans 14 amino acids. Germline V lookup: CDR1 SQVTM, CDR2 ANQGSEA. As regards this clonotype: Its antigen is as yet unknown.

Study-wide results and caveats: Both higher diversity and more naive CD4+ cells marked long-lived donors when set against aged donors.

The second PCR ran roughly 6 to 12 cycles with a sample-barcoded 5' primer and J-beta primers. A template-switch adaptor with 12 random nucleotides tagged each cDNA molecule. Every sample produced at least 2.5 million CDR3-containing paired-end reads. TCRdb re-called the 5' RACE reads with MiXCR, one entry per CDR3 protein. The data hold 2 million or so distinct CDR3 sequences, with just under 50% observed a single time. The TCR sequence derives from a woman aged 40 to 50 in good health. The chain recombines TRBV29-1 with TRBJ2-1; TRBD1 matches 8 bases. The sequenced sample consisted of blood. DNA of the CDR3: TGCAGCGTTGAACCCAGGGGGCGAAACAATGAGCAGTTCTTC. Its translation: CSVEPRGRNNEQFF.